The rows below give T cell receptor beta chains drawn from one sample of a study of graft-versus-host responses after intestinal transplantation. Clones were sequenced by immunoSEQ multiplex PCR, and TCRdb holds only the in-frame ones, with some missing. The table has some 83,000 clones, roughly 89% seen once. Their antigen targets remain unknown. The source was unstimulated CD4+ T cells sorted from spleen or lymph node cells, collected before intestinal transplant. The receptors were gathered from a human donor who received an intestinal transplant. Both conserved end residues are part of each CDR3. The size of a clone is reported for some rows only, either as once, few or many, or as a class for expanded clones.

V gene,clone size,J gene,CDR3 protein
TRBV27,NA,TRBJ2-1,CASSFPGLAGMHNEQFF
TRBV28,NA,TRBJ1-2,CASRAGGENYGYTF
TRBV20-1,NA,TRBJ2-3,CSVPADTQYF
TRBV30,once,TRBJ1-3,CAWSVRRFGQGIGNTIYF
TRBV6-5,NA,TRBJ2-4,CASSFTQGWDIQYF
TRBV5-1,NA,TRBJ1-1,CASSLGDPSGAFF
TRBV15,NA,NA,CATGTGVGYEQYF
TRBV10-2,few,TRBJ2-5,CASSEPGTARSQYF
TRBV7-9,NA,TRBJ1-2,CASSLGEGGYGYTF
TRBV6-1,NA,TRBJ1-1,CASRGEGVTEAFF
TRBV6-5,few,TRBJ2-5,CASSLREGETQYF
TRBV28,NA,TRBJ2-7,CASTPAGGLAGAEQYF
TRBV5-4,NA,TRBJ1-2,CASSSGREIYGYTF
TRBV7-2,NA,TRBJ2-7,CASGGRDPYEQYF
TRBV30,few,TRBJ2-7,CAWTRYEQYF
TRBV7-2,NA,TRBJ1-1,CASSIDTNTEAFF
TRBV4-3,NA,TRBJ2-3,CASSQVGMGRDTQYF
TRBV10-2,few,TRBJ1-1,CASSLPGTGGTEAFF
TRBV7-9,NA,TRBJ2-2,CASSSPAGGINTGELFF
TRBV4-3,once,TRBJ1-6,CASSLKNLGGTDNSPLHF
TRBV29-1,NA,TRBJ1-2,CSASPGAGPTRGGYTF
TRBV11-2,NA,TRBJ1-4,CASSLGQGYEKLFF
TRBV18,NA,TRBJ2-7,CASSPDRSSYEQYF
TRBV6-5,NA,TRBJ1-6,CASSYEGNSPLHF
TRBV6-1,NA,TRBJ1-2,CASRERGSDMNGYTF
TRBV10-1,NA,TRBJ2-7,CASSDSGDYEQYF
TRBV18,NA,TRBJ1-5,CASSPGQNNQPQHF
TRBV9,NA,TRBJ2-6,CASSAAGTGSRANVLTF
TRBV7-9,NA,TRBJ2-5,CASSLRTSWEETQYF
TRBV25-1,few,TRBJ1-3,CASRIHSSGNTIYF
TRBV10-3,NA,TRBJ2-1,CAISSLSGLGYNEQFF
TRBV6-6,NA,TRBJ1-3,CASRPQGSGNTIYF
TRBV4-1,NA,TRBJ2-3,CASSQLRGAHTQYF
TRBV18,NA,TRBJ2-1,CASSPPGLTYNEQFF
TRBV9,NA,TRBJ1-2,CASSVAGRGDYGYTF
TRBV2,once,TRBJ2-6,CASSDRDTGANVLTF
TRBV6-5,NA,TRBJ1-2,CASSRGETNYGYTF
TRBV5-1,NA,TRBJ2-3,CASSADWSGLDTQYF
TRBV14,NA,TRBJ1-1,CASSVTGPDDTEAFF
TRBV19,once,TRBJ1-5,CASIDPRQTFHQPQHF
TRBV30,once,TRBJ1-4,CAWSVDNRAEKLFF
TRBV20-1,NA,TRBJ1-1,CSASDRAAFF
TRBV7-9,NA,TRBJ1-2,CASSSGQGHGGYTF